Here is one T cell receptor (beta chain) with its context. The sample belongs to a study of blood T cell repertoires in COVID-19. CDR1 LGHNT and CDR2 FRNRAP come from the germline V gene. V was pared by 5 bases and J by 4 bases, with 6 bases of the junction left unmatched. This CDR3 is 16 amino acids long. In the original processing: For nucleated cells, counts were estimated from reference gene primer amplification. Repertoires were generated with immunoSEQ multiplex PCR, while TCRdb's copy carries only in-frame clones and drops some. V, J and clone size were drawn from that table, and D and trimming were deduced from the DNA. The repertoire holds about 370,000 clones, with approximately 92% as singletons.

The TCR originated in a man aged 18 to 29 who had recovered from COVID-19. The rearrangement joins TRBV12-5 to TRBJ2-1, with 12 bases matching TRBD2. Sample: PBMCs or T cells enriched from blood (not recorded which). The CDR3 is CASGPETSGSYNEQFF. For the CDR3, the DNA is TGTGCTAGTGGTCCTGAGACTAGCGGGAGTTACAATGAGCAGTTCTTC.